This paragraph reports one T cell receptor (beta chain). Its specificity is unknown. This sample was taken from a study of siplizumab effects on memory and regulatory T cells. V shed 5 bases and J shed 7 bases, with 12 bases lying between them. The CDR3 length is 11 residues. Germline V gives CDR1 DFQATT, CDR2 SNEGSKA (reference sequence). Data came from immunoSEQ multiplex PCR; TCRdb stores just in-frame clones and leaves some out. Of tens of thousands of clones in the sample, less than 85% were seen once. Findings of the study overall: Suppressive capability of dividing Tregs from siplizumab cultures went unverified.

The chain joins TRBV20-1 to TRBJ2-7; no firm D call. The sequence was obtained from a human donor in good health. Sequencing input: memory CD4+ T cells sorted from blood. CDR3 nucleotide sequence: TGCAGTGCTGGACCTCGAGGTGAGCAGTACTTC. This sequence encodes CSAGPRGEQYF.